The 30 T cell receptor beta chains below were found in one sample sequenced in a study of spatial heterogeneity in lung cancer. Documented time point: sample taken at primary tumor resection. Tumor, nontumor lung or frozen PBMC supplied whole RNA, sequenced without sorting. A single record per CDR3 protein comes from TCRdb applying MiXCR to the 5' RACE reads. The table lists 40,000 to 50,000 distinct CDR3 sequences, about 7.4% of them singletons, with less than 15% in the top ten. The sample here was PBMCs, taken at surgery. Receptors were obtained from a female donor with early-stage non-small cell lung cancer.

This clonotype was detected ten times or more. DNA for the CDR3: TGTGCCAGCAGCTCAATGTCGGTCGGTGAGCAGTTCTTC. It is translated as CASSSMSVGEQFF. The rearrangement uses TRBV11-2 and TRBJ2-1; D not certain. Germline values: CDR1 SGHAT, CDR2 FQNNGV. With 4 bases removed from V and 9 bases from J, the gap between germline ends came to 13 bases. The CDR3 is 13 residues long.

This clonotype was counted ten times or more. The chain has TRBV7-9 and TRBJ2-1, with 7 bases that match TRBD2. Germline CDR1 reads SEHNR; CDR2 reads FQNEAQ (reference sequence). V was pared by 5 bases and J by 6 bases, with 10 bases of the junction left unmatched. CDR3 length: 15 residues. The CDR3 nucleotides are TGTGCCAGCAGCCCAACTAGCGTTTCAGCCAATGAGCAGTTCTTC. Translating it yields CASSPTSVSANEQFF.

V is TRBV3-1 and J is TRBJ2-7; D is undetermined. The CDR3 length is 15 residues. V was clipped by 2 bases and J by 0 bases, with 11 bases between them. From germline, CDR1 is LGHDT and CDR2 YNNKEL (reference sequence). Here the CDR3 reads CASSQIAGSSYEQYF. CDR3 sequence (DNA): TGTGCCAGCAGCCAAATAGCCGGTAGCTCCTACGAGCAGTACTTC.

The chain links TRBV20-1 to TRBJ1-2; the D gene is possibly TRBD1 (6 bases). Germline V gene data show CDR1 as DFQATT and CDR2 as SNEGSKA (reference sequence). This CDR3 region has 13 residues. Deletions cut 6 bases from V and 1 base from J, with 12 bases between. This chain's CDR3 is CSAWDNNNYGYTF. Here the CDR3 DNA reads TGCAGTGCCTGGGACAACAATAACTATGGCTACACCTTC.

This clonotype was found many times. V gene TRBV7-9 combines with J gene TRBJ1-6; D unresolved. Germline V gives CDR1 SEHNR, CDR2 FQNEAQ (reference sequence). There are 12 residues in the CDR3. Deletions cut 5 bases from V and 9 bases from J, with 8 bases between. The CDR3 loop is CASSPLTSPLHF. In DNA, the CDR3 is TGTGCCAGCAGCCCATTGACTTCACCCCTCCACTTT.

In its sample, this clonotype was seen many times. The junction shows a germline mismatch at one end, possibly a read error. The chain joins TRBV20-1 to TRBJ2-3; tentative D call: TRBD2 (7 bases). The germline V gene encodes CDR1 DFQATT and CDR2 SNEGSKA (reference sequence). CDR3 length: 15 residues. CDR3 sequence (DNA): TGCAGTGCCGGCCTAGGACTAGGGGACACAGATACGCAGTGTTTT. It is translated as CSAGLGLGDTDTQCF.

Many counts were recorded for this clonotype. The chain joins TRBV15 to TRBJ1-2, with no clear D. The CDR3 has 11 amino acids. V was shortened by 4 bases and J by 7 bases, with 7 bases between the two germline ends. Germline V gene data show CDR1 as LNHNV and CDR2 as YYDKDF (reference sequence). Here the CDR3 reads CATSTGFGYTF. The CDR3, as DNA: TGTGCCACCAGCACGGGTTTTGGCTACACCTTC.

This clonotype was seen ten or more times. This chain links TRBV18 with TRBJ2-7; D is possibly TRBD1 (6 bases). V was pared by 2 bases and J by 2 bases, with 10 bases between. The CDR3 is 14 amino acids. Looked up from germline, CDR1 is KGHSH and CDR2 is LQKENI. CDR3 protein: CASSPSTGTYEQYF. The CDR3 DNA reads TGTGCCAGCTCACCATCGACAGGAACCTACGAGCAGTACTTC.

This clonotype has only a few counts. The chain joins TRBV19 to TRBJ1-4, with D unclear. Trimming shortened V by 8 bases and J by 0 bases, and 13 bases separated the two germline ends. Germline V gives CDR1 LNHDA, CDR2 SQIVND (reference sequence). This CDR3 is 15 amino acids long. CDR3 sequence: CASRADRSTNEKLFF. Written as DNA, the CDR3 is TGTGCCAGTCGCGCTGACCGCTCAACTAATGAAAAACTGTTTTTT.

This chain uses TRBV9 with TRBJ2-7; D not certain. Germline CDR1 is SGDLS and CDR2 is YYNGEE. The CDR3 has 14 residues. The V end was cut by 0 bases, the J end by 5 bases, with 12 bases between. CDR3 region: CASSVERKPDEQYF. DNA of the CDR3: TGTGCCAGCAGCGTAGAGCGTAAGCCCGACGAGCAGTACTTC.

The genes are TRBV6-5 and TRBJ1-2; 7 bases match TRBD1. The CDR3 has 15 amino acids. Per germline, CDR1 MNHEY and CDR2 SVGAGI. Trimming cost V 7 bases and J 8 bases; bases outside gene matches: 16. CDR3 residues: CASTNDRVGSRGYTF. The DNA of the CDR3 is TGTGCCAGCACCAACGACAGGGTCGGCTCCCGCGGCTACACCTTC.

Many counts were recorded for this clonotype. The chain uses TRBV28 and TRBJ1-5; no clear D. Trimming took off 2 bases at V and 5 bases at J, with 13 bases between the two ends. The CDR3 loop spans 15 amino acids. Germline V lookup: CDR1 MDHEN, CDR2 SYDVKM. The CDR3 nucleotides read TGTGCCAGCAGTTTACGTGGAATGGCCTATCAGCCCCAGCATTTT. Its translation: CASSLRGMAYQPQHF.

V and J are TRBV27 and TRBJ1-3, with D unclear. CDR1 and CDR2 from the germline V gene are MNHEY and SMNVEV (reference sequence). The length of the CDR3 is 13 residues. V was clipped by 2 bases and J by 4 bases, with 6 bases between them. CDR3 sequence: CASSLGLGNTIYF. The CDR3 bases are TGTGCCAGCAGTTTAGGGCTGGGAAACACCATATATTTT.

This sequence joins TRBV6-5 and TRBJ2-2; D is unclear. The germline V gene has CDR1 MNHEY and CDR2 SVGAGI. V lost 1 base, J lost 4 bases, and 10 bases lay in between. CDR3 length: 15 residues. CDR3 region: CASSYFRPSTGELFF. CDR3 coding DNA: TGTGCCAGCAGTTACTTCCGGCCCAGCACCGGGGAGCTGTTTTTT.

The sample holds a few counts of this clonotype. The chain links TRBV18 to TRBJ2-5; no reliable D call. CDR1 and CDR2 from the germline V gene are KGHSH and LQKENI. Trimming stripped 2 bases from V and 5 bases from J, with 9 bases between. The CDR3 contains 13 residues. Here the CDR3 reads CASSPTAGETQYF. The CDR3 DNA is TGTGCCAGCTCACCAACGGCTGGTGAGACCCAGTACTTC. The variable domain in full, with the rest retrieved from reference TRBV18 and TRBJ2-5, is NAGVMQNPRHLVRRRGQEARLRCSPMKGHSHVYWYRQLPEEGLKFMVYLQKENIIDESGMPKERFSAEFPKEGPSILRIQQVVRGDSAAYFCASSPTAGETQYFGPGTRLLVL.

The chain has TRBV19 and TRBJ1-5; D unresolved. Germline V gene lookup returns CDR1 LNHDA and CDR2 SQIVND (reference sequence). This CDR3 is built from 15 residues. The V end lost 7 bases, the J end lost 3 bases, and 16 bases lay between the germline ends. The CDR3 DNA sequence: TGTGCCAGTACCCCTCTGCAGGTGACCAATCAGCCCCAGCATTTT. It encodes CASTPLQVTNQPQHF.

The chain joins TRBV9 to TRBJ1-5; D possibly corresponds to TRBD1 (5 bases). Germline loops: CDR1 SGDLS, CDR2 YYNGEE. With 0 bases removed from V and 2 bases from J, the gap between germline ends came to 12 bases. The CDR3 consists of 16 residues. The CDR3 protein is CASSVEDNYGNQPQHF. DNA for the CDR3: TGTGCCAGCAGCGTAGAGGACAATTACGGCAATCAGCCCCAGCATTTT.

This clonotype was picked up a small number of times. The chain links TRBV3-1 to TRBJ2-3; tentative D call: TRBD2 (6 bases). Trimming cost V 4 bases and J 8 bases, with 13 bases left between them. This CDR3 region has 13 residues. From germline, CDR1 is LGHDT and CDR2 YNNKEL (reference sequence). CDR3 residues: CASSLGLSSTQYF. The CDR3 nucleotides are TGTGCCAGCAGCCTCGGACTATCTAGTACGCAGTATTTT.

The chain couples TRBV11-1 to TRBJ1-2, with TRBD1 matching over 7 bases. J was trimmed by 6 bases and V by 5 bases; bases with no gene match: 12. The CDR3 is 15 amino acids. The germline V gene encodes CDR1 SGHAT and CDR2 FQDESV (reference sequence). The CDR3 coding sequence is TGTGCCAGCAGCATCACACCGGACAGGAGAGATGGCTACACCTTC. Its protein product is CASSITPDRRDGYTF.

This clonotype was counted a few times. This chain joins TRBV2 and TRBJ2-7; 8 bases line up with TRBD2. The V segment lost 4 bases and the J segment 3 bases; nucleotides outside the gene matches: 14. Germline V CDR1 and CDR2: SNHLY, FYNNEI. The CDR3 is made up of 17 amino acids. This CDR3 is CASSVRVGGAYDYEQYF. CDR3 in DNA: TGTGCCAGCAGTGTCCGGGTCGGGGGGGCCTACGACTACGAGCAGTACTTC.

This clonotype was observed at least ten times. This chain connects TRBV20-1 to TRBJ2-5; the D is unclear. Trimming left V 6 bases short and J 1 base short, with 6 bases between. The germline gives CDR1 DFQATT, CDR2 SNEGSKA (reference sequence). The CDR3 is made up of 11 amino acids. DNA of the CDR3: TGCAGTGCGCTGAGCCAAGAGACCCAGTACTTC. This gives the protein CSALSQETQYF.

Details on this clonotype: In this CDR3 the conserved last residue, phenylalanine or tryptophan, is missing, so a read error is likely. The CDR3 reads CASSLSPREGEETQYL. The CDR3 DNA follows: TGTGCCAGCAGTTTAAGTCCCAGGGAAGGGGAAGAGACCCAGTACCTC. The genes are TRBV28 and TRBJ2-5; possibly TRBD1 for D (5 bases). Trimming shortened V by 2 bases and J by 3 bases, and 16 bases separated the two germline ends. This CDR3 is built from 16 residues. Germline V gene lookup returns CDR1 MDHEN and CDR2 SYDVKM.

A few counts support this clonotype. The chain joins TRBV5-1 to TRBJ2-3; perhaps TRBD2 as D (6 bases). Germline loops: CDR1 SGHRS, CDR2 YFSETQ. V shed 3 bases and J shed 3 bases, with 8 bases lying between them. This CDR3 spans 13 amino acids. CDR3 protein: CASSWGGTDTQYF. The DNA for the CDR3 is TGCGCCAGCAGCTGGGGAGGTACAGATACGCAGTATTTT.

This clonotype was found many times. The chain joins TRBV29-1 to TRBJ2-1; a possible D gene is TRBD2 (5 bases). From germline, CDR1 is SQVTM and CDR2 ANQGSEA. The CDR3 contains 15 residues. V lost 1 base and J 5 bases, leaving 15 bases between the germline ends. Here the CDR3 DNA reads TGCAGCGTTGAAGGTCGGCTAGCTCCCAACAATGAGCAGTTCTTC. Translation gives CSVEGRLAPNNEQFF.

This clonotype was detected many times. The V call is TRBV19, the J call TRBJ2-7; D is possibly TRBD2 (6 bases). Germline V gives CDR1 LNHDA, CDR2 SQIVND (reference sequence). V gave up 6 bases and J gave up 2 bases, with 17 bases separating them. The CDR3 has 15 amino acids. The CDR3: CASSLYQGGPYEQYF. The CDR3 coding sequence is TGTGCCAGTAGCCTCTACCAGGGAGGTCCCTACGAGCAGTACTTC. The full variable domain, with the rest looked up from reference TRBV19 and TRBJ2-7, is DGGITQSPKYLFRKEGQNVTLSCEQNLNHDAMYWYRQDPGQGLRLIYYSQIVNDFQKGDIAEGYSVSREKKESFPLTVTSAQKNPTAFYLCASSLYQGGPYEQYFGPGTRLTVT.

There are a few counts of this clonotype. CDR3 bases: TGCGCCAGCAGTCATCCCGGAAGGACCTACGAGCAGTACTTC. This codes for CASSHPGRTYEQYF. The chain links TRBV23-1 to TRBJ2-7; D not certain. TRBV23-1 is reported as an ORF; its role is uncertain. CDR3 length equals 14 residues. V was pared by 3 bases and J by 2 bases, with 11 bases between.

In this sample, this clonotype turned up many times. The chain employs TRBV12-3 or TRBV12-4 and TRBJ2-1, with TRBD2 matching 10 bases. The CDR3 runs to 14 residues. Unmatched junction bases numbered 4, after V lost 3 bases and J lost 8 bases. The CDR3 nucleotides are TGTGCCAGCAGTTTTAGCGGGGGGACGGATGAGCAGTTCTTC. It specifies CASSFSGGTDEQFF.

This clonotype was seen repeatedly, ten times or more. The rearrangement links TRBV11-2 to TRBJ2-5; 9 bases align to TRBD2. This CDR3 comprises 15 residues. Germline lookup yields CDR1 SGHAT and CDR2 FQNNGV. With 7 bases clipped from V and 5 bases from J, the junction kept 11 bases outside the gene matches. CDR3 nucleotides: TGTGCCAGCACCACCGTCGGGACTAGCCGGGAGACCCAGTACTTC. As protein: CASTTVGTSRETQYF. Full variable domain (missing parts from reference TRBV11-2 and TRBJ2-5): EAGVAQSPRYKIIEKRQSVAFWCNPISGHATLYWYQQILGQGPKLLIQFQNNGVVDDSQLPKDRFSAERLKGVDSTLKIQPAKLEDSAVYLCASTTVGTSRETQYFGPGTRLLVL.

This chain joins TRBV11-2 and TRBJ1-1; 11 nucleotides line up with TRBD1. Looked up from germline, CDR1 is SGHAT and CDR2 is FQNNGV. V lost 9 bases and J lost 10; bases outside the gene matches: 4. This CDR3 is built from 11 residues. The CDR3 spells CASGQGATAFF. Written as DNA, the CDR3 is TGTGCCAGTGGACAGGGGGCCACAGCTTTCTTT.

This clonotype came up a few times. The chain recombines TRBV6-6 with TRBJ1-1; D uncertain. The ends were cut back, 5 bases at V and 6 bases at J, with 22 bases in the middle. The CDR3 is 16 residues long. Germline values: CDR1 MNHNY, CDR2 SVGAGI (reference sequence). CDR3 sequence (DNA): TGTGCCAGCAGTCTAAGGGAGGCAGCGACTTCCGCTGAAGCTTTCTTT. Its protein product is CASSLREAATSAEAFF.